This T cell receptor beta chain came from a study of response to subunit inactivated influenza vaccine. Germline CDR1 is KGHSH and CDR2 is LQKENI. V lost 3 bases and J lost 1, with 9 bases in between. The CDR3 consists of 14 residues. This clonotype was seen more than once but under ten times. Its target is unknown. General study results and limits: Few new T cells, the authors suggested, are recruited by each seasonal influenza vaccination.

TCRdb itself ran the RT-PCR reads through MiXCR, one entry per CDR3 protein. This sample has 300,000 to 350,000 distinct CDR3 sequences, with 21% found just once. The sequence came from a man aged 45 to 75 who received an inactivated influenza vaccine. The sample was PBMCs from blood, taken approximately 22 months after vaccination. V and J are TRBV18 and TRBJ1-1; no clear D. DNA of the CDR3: TGTGCCAGCTCACCGGTAAAGGAGAACACTGAAGCTTTCTTT. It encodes CASSPVKENTEAFF.